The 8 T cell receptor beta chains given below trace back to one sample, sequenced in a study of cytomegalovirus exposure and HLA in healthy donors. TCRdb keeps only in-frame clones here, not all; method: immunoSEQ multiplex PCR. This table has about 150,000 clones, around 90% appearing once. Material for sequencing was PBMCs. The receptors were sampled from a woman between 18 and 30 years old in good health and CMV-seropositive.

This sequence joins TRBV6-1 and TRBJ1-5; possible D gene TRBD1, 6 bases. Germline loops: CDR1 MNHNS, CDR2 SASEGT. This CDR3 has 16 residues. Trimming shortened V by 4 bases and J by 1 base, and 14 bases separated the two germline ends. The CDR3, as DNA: TGTGCCAGCAGTGGGCGGGGGCTCATAAGCAATCAGCCCCAGCATTTT. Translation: CASSGRGLISNQPQHF.

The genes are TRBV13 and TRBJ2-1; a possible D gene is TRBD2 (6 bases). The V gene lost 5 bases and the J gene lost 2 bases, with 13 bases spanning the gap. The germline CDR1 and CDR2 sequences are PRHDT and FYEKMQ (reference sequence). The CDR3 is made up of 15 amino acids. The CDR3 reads CASSIYSGPYNEQFF. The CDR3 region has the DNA TGTGCCAGCAGCATCTACAGCGGGCCCTACAATGAGCAGTTCTTC.

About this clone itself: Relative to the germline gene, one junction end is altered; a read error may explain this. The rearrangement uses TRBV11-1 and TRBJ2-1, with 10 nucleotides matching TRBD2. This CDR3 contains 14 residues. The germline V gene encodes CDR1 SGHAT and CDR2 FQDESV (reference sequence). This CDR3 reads CASSLAGDYNEQFF. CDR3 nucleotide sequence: TGTGCCAGCAGCCTAGCGGGAGACTACAATGAGCAGTTCTTC.

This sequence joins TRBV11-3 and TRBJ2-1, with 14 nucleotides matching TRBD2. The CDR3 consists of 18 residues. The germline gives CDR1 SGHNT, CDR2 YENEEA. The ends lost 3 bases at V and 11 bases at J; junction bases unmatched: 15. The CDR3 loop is CASSFSGAGGLAGVQQFF. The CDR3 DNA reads TGTGCCAGCAGCTTCTCAGGGGCAGGGGGACTAGCGGGAGTCCAGCAGTTCTTC.

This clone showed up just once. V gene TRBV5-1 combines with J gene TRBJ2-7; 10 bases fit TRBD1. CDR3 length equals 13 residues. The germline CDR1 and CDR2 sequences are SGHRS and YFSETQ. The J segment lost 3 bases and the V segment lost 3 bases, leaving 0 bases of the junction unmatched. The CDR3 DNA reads TGCGCCAGCAGCTGGGACAGGGGCTACGAGCAGTACTTC. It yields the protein CASSWDRGYEQYF.

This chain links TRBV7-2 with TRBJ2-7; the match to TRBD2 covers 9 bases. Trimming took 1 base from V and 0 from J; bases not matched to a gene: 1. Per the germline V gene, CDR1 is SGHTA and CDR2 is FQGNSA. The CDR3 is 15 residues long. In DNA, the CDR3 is TGTGCCAGCAGCTTAGTTAGCGGGAGCTCCTACGAGCAGTACTTC. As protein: CASSLVSGSSYEQYF.

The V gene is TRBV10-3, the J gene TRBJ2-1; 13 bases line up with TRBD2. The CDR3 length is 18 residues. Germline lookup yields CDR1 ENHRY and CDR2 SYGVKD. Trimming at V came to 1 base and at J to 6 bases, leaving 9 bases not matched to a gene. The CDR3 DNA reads TGTGCCATCAGTGAGTTGATACCTGGACTAGCGGGAGTCAATGAGCAGTTCTTC. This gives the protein CAISELIPGLAGVNEQFF.

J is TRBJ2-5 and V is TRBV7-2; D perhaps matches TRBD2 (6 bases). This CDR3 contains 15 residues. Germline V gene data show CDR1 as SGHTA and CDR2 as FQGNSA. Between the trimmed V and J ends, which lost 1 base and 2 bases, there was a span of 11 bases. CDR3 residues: CASSLGGGAQETQYF. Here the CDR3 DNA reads TGTGCCAGCAGCTTAGGGGGCGGGGCACAAGAGACCCAGTACTTC.